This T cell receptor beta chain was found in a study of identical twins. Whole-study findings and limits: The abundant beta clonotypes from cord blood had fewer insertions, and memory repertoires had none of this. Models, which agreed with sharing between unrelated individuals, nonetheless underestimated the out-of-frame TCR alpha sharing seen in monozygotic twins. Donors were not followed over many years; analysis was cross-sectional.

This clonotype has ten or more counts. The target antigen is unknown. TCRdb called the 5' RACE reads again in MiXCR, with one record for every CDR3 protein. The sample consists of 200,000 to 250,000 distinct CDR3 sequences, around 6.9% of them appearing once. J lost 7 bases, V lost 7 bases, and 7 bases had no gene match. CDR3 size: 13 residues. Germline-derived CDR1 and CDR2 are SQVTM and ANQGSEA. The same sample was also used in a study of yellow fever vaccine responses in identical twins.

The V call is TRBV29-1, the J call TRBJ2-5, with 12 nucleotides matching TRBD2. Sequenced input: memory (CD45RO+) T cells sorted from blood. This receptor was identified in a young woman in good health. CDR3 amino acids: CSARLAGEGTQYF. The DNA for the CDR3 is TGCAGCGCCCGACTAGCGGGAGAGGGGACCCAGTACTTC.